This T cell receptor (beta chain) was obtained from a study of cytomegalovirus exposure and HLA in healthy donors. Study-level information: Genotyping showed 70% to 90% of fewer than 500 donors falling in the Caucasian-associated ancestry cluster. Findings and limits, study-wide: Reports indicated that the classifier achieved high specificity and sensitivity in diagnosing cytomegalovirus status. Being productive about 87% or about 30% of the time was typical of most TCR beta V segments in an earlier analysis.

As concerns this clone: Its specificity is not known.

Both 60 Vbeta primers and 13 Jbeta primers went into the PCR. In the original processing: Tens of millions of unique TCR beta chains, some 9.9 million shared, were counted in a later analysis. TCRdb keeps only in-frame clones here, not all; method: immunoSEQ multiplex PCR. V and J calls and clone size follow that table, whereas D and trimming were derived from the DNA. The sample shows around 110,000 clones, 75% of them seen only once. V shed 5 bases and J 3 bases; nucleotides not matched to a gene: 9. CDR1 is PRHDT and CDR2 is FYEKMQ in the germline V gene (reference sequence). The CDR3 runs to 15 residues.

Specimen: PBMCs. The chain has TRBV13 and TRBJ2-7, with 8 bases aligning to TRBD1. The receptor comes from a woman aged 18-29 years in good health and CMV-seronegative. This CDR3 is CASSPGQGWGYEQYF. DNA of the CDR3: TGTGCCAGCAGCCCCGGACAGGGATGGGGCTACGAGCAGTACTTC. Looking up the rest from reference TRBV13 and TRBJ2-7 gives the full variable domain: AAGVIQSPRHLIKEKRETATLKCYPIPRHDTVYWYQQGPGQDPQFLISFYEKMQSDKGSIPDRFSAQQFSDYHSELNMSSLELGDSALYFCASSPGQGWGYEQYFGPGTRLTVT.